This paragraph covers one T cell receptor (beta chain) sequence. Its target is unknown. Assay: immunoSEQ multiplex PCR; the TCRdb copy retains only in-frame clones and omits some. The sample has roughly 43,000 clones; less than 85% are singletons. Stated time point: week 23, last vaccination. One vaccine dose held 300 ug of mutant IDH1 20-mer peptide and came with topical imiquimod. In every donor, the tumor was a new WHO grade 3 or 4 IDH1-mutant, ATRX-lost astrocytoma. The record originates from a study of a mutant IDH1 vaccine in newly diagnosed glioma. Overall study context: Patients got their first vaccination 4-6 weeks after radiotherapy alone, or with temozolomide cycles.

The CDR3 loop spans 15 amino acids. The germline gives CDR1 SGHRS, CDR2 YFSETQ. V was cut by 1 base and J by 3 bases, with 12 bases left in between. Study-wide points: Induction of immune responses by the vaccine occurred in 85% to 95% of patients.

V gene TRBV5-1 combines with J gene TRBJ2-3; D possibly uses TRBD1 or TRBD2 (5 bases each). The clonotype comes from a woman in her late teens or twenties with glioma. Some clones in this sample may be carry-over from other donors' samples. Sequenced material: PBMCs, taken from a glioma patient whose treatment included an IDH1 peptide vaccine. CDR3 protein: CASSLPGAPTDTQYF. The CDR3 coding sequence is TGCGCCAGCAGCTTGCCCGGGGCACCAACAGATACGCAGTATTTT.